This passage covers 27 T cell receptor beta chains from one sample sequenced in a study of response to subunit inactivated influenza vaccine. TCRdb re-called the RT-PCR reads through MiXCR, storing one row per CDR3 protein. The sample yields around 570,000 distinct CDR3 sequences, roughly 8.2% seen once. This specimen consisted of PBMCs from blood, obtained less than 25 months after vaccination. These receptors came from a man in his fifties or sixties who received an inactivated influenza vaccine.

The chain combines TRBV4-3 with TRBJ2-5; TRBD2 might be the D (5 bases). The V gene's germline CDR1 is LGHNA and CDR2 YSLEER. CDR3 size: 15 residues. V was cut by 1 base and J by 0 bases, with 9 bases left in between. The CDR3 DNA reads TGCGCCAGCAGCCAAGGGACTGGGAACCAAGAGACCCAGTACTTC. Protein: CASSQGTGNQETQYF.

This clonotype came up a few times. The chain links TRBV6-1 to TRBJ2-5; tentatively, D is TRBD2 (6 bases). This CDR3 is built from 15 residues. The germline V gene has CDR1 MNHNS and CDR2 SASEGT. V gave up 6 bases and J gave up 5 bases, with 19 bases separating them. The CDR3 nucleotides are TGTGCCAGCAGCTCGGGAATCGGAGGGGTGGAGACCCAGTACTTC. Amino acid sequence: CASSSGIGGVETQYF.

The rearrangement uses TRBV27 and TRBJ2-1, with D possibly being TRBD2 (6 bases). The germline V and J ends were trimmed by 4 bases and 5 bases, with 15 bases remaining between them. The CDR3 is 15 residues long. In germline, CDR1 is MNHEY, CDR2 SMNVEV (reference sequence). CDR3 sequence (DNA): TGTGCCAGCAGTTCCTTCGGGACTGCTAACAATGAGCAGTTCTTC. This sequence encodes CASSSFGTANNEQFF.

At least ten counts were recorded for this clonotype. The chain links TRBV7-6 to TRBJ1-3; 8 bases line up with TRBD1. Trimming cost V 4 bases and J 4 bases; bases outside gene matches: 6. Germline V lookup: CDR1 SGHVS, CDR2 FNYEAQ. This CDR3 spans 15 amino acids. The CDR3 here is CASSSRGQYGNTIYF. The CDR3 region has the DNA TGTGCCAGCAGCTCCAGGGGGCAGTACGGAAACACCATATATTTT.

This clonotype turned up a few times. This chain uses TRBV10-3 with TRBJ2-1; 8 nucleotides line up with TRBD2. Trimming removed 0 bases from V and 7 bases from J; junction bases left unmatched: 8. The V gene's germline CDR1 is ENHRY and CDR2 SYGVKD. The CDR3 has 16 amino acids. For the CDR3, the DNA is TGTGCCATCAGTGAGTCCACCGGGAGGGCCGGGAATGAGCAGTTCTTC. It encodes CAISESTGRAGNEQFF.

In its sample, this clonotype was seen many times. The J gene is TRBJ1-5, the V gene TRBV7-2, with D possibly TRBD1 on 5 matching bases. V was clipped by 4 bases and J by 0 bases, with 7 bases between them. Looked up from germline, CDR1 is SGHTA and CDR2 is FQGNSA. This CDR3 spans 14 amino acids. DNA of the CDR3: TGTGCCAGCAGCTGGGACGGTAGCAATCAGCCCCAGCATTTT. It yields the protein CASSWDGSNQPQHF.

This clonotype was counted a few times. The V and J genes are TRBV5-5 and TRBJ2-3, with 8 bases identical to TRBD2. The V segment lost 2 bases and the J segment 3 bases; nucleotides outside the gene matches: 11. The CDR3 loop spans 17 amino acids. CDR1 is SGHKS, CDR2 YYEKEE, per germline (reference sequence). The CDR3 nucleotides are TGTGCCAGCAGCTTTCGGACGGGGGGGGCCGGGACAGATACGCAGTATTTT. Protein product: CASSFRTGGAGTDTQYF.

This chain uses TRBV12-2 with TRBJ2-6; the DNA was not compared with TRBD1, the D call given in the table. TRBV12-2 is a pseudogene segment. The CDR3 totals 22 residues. The DNA of the CDR3 is TGTGCAAGTCGCTTAGACCCAGAAGAAGACAGAAAAATTTACTCTGGGGCCAACGTCCTGACTTTC. Protein product: CASRLDPEEDRKIYSGANVLTF.

In this sample, this clonotype turned up a few times. V is TRBV7-3 and J is TRBJ2-3; 8 positions agree with TRBD1. Germline V gene sequence: CDR1 SGHTA, CDR2 FQGTGA. With V trimmed by 0 bases and J by 0 bases, 11 bases remained unmatched. The CDR3 has 19 amino acids. The CDR3 is CASSLTGGQVLFSTDTQYF. The DNA of the CDR3 is TGTGCCAGCAGCTTAACGGGGGGACAGGTCCTCTTTAGCACAGATACGCAGTATTTT.

This clonotype was observed a handful of times. The rearrangement links TRBV2 to TRBJ2-7; 9 bases map to TRBD1. J was trimmed by 4 bases and V by 4 bases; bases with no gene match: 5. The CDR3 spans 14 residues. CDR1 is SNHLY and CDR2 is FYNNEI in the germline V gene. CDR3 DNA sequence: TGTGCCAGCAGTGTAACAGGGGGCTTGTACGAGCAGTACTTC. This encodes CASSVTGGLYEQYF.

The chain combines TRBV15 with TRBJ1-2; D unresolved. Deletions cut 1 base from V and 8 bases from J, with 8 bases between. Germline V lookup: CDR1 LNHNV, CDR2 YYDKDF (reference sequence). This CDR3 spans 12 amino acids. The CDR3 DNA follows: TGTGCCACCAGCAGAGGTGGGGTCGGCTACACCTTC. Translation: CATSRGGVGYTF.

J is TRBJ1-2 and V is TRBV13, with 12 positions matching TRBD1. The CDR3 sequence is 17 residues long. The trim removed 5 bases at V and 8 bases at J, leaving 15 bases unmatched. Per germline, CDR1 PRHDT and CDR2 FYEKMQ (reference sequence). CDR3 nucleotides: TGTGCCAGCAGCCAAACCTTAGGGGGACAGGGGGCTTTCGGCTACACCTTC. Protein sequence: CASSQTLGGQGAFGYTF.

This clonotype has at least ten counts. The chain couples TRBV12-3 or TRBV12-4 to TRBJ1-5; D is perhaps TRBD1 (5 bases). The CDR3 totals 15 residues. V lost 3 bases, J lost 3 bases, and 12 bases lay in between. The CDR3 DNA reads as TGTGCCAGCAGTTTTTCATCCGGGGCCAATCAGCCCCAGCATTTT. Protein product: CASSFSSGANQPQHF.

This clonotype has a count of ten or more. V usage is TRBV4-3 and J usage is TRBJ2-7, with a weak D call TRBD2 (5 bases). The V gene's germline CDR1 is LGHNA and CDR2 YSLEER. Trimming removed 0 bases from V and 4 bases from J, with 16 bases in between. The CDR3 consists of 16 residues. The chain's CDR3 is CASSQDNRLALYEQYF. The CDR3 DNA is TGCGCCAGCAGCCAAGATAATAGGCTAGCCCTTTACGAGCAGTACTTC.

The chain recombines TRBV7-9 with TRBJ2-7, with D perhaps TRBD2 (6 bases). The V gene's germline CDR1 is SEHNR and CDR2 FQNEAQ (reference sequence). CDR3 length equals 12 residues. Trimming took 6 bases from V and 5 from J, leaving 11 bases between them. In DNA, the CDR3 is TGTGCCAGCAGAGACGGAGGGAACGAGCAGTACTTC. Translating gives CASRDGGNEQYF.

This clonotype was picked up many times. The V and J genes are TRBV5-1 and TRBJ2-7; tentative D call: TRBD1 (7 bases). The CDR3 has 14 residues. From germline, CDR1 is SGHRS and CDR2 YFSETQ. With 3 bases removed from V and 8 bases from J, the gap between germline ends came to 18 bases. The CDR3 sequence: CASSSGGPDSQQYF. In nucleotides, the CDR3 is TGCGCCAGCAGCTCAGGGGGGCCCGACTCCCAGCAGTACTTC.

There are many counts of this clonotype. The chain is built from TRBV4-2 and TRBJ2-7; D is undetermined. The CDR3 spans 16 residues. The germline V gene has CDR1 LGHNA and CDR2 YNFKEQ. Trimming stripped 1 base from V and 0 bases from J, with 13 bases between. For the CDR3, the DNA is TGTGCCAGCAGCCAAGTCCCCTCAGATCCCTCCTACGAGCAGTACTTC. Amino acid sequence: CASSQVPSDPSYEQYF.

This clonotype showed up many times. The chain has TRBV7-6 and TRBJ2-1; D is unclear. V was shortened by 4 bases and J by 4 bases, with 11 bases between the two germline ends. CDR3 length: 14 residues. The germline gives CDR1 SGHVS, CDR2 FNYEAQ. CDR3 in amino acids: CASSSVPEYNEQFF. The CDR3 region has the DNA TGTGCCAGCAGCTCGGTCCCAGAGTACAATGAGCAGTTCTTC.

This clonotype was detected only a few times. The chain couples TRBV11-2 to TRBJ2-3; D tentatively reads TRBD1 or TRBD2 (5 bases each). Germline-derived CDR1 and CDR2 are SGHAT and FQNNGV. The CDR3 has 17 amino acids. V lost 1 base to trimming and J lost 3 bases, with 17 bases between them. The CDR3 coding sequence is TGTGCCAGCAGCTTAGGGTTCCTACGAGGGGCTACAGATACGCAGTATTTT. It is translated as CASSLGFLRGATDTQYF.

The chain couples TRBV10-3 to TRBJ1-5, with TRBD1 identical over 7 bases. Losses at the gene ends were 10 bases for V and 1 base for J; bases not matched to a gene: 7. This CDR3 comprises 14 residues. CDR1 is ENHRY and CDR2 is SYGVKD in the germline V gene. CDR3 loop: CATRDSRSNQPQHF. The DNA of the CDR3 is TGTGCCACCAGGGACAGTCGCAGCAATCAGCCCCAGCATTTT.

Ten or more counts support this clonotype. The V gene is TRBV27, the J gene TRBJ2-1; D is perhaps TRBD1 (6 bases). The CDR3 has 14 residues. V lost 6 bases and J 9 bases, leaving 18 bases between the germline ends. Per the germline V gene, CDR1 is MNHEY and CDR2 is SMNVEV (reference sequence). CDR3 residues: CASRTYPGVSEQFF. CDR3 nucleotides: TGTGCCAGCAGAACTTATCCAGGGGTGAGTGAGCAGTTCTTC.

This clonotype was seen a few times. The chain recombines TRBV7-2 with TRBJ2-3, with 10 bases lining up with TRBD1. CDR1 is SGHTA, CDR2 FQGNSA, per germline. The J segment lost 4 bases and the V segment lost 1 base, leaving 5 bases of the junction unmatched. CDR3 length equals 16 residues. CDR3 bases: TGTGCCAGCAGCTTAGGTGACAGGGGGCCTGCAGATACGCAGTATTTT. Its translation: CASSLGDRGPADTQYF.

Many counts were recorded for this clonotype. The rearrangement joins TRBV5-1 to TRBJ1-2, with D tentatively TRBD1 (5 bases). Germline V gene sequence: CDR1 SGHRS, CDR2 YFSETQ. This CDR3 contains 13 residues. Deletions cut 4 bases from V and 8 bases from J, with 15 bases between. Here the CDR3 reads CASSPGQEAGYTF. The DNA of the CDR3 is TGCGCCAGCAGCCCCGGACAAGAGGCGGGCTACACCTTC.

Comment on this clonotype: The junction and the germline gene differ at one end; a read error may be behind it. The V call is TRBV10-2, the J call TRBJ1-1; 8 bases align to TRBD1. Germline CDR1 is WSHSY and CDR2 is SAAADI. There are 17 residues in the CDR3. The CDR3 loop is CASSESFLRTGNTEALF. The CDR3 bases are TGCGCCAGCAGTGAGTCCTTCTTAAGGACAGGGAACACTGAAGCTTTATTT.

DNA for the CDR3: TGCGCCAGCAGCCAAGAGACCCCGGGACAGGGGGCGCGGAGAGCTGAAGCTTTCTTT. Its translation: CASSQETPGQGARRAEAFF. This chain connects TRBV4-3 to TRBJ1-1; 12 nucleotides align to TRBD1. Per the germline V gene, CDR1 is LGHNA and CDR2 is YSLEER. This CDR3 region has 19 residues. Trimming at V came to 0 bases and at J to 6 bases, leaving 14 bases not matched to a gene.

This clonotype was detected ten times or more. This chain uses TRBV20-1 with TRBJ2-1; no clear D. The V end lost 0 bases, the J end lost 0 bases, and 6 bases lay between the germline ends. The CDR3 is 14 amino acids. Germline assignment: CDR1 DFQATT and CDR2 SNEGSKA (reference sequence). DNA for the CDR3: TGCAGTGCTAGAGATCCGAGCTCCTACAATGAGCAGTTCTTC. It encodes CSARDPSSYNEQFF.

This chain links TRBV5-5 with TRBJ2-1; 13 bases agree with TRBD2. The CDR3 spans 16 residues. Germline V gives CDR1 SGHKS, CDR2 YYEKEE (reference sequence). J was trimmed by 7 bases and V by 3 bases; bases with no gene match: 7. DNA of the CDR3: TGTGCCAGCAGCTCAACTAGCGGGAGGGCCAGTAATGAGCAGTTCTTC. Protein sequence: CASSSTSGRASNEQFF.